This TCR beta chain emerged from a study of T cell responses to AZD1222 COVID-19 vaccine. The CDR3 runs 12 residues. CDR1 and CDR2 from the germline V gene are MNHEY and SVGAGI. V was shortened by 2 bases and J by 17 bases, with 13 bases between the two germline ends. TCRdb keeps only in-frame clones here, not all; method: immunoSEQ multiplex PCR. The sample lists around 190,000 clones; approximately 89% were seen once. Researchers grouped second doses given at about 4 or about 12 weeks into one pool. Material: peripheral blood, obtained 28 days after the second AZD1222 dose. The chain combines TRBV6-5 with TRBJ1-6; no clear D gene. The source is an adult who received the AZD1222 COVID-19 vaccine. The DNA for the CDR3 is TGTGCCAGCAGTTACCGGGCCCCGTCCTTCCACTTT. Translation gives CASSYRAPSFHF.